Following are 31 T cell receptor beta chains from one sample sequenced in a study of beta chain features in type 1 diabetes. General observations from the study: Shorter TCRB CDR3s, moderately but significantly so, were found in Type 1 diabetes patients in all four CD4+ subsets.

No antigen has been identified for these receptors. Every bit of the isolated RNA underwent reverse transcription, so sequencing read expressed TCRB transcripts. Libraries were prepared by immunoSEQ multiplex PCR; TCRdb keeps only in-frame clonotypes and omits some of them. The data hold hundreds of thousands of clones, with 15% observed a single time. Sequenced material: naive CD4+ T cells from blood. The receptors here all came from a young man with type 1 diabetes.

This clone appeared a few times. The CDR3 sequence is CASRYRDRGNTEAFF. Written as DNA, the CDR3 is TGTGCCAGCAGGTACCGGGACAGGGGGAACACTGAAGCTTTCTTT. V is TRBV5-4 and J is TRBJ1-1, with 10 bases lining up with TRBD1. J was trimmed by 1 base and V by 5 bases; bases with no gene match: 5. The CDR3 is 15 residues long. From germline, CDR1 is SGHNT and CDR2 YYREEE (reference sequence). The complete variable domain, with remaining parts taken from reference TRBV5-4 and TRBJ1-1, reads ETGVTQSPTHLIKTRGQQVTLRCSSQSGHNTVSWYQQALGQGPQFIFQYYREEENGRGNFPPRFSGLQFPNYSSELNVNALELDDSALYLCASRYRDRGNTEAFFGQGTRLTVV.

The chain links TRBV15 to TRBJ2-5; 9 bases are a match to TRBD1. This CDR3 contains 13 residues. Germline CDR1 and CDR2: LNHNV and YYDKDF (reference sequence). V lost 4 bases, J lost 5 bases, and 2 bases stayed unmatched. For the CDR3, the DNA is TGTGCCACCAGCAACGACAGGGGGGAGACCCAGTACTTC. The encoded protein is CATSNDRGETQYF.

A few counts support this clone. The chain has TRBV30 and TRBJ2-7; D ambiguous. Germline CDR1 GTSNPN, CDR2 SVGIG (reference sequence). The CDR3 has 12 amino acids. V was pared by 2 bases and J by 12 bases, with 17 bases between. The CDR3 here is CAWSLASRVPYF. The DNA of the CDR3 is TGTGCCTGGAGTCTGGCCAGTCGGGTCCCGTACTTC.

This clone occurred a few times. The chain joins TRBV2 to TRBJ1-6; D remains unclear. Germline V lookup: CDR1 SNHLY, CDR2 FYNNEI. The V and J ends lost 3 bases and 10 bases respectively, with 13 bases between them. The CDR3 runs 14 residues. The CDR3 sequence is CASSEERANSPLHF. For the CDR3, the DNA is TGTGCCAGCAGTGAGGAGAGGGCCAACTCACCCCTCCACTTT. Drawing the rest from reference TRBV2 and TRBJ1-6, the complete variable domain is EPEVTQTPSHQVTQMGQEVILRCVPISNHLYFYWYRQILGQKVEFLVSFYNNEISEKSEIFDDQFSVERPDGSNFTLKIRSTKLEDSAMYFCASSEERANSPLHFGNGTRLTVT.

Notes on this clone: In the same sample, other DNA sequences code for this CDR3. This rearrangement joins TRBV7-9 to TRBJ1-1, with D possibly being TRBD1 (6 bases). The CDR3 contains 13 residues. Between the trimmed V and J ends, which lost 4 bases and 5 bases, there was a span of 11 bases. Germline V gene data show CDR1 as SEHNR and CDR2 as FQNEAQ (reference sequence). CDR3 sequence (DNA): TGTGCCAGCAGCTCACAGGGAGGGACTGAAGCTTTCTTT. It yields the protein CASSSQGGTEAFF.

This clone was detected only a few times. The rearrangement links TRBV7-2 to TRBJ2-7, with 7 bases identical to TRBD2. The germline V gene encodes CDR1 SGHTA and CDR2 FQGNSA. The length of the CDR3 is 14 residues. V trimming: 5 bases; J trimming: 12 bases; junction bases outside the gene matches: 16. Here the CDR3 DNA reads TGTGCCAGCAGCCCCCCCGGGACTACTTCAACACGGTACTTC. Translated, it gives CASSPPGTTSTRYF.

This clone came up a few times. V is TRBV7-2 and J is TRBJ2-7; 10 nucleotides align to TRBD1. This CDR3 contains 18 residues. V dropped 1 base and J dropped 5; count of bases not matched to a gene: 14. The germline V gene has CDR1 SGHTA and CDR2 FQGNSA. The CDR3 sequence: CASSLEGLGDRGSHEQYF. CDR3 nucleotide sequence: TGTGCCAGCAGCTTAGAAGGATTGGGGGACAGGGGTTCCCACGAGCAGTACTTC. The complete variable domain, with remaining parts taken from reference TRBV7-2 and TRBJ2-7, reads GAGVSQSPSNKVTEKGKDVELRCDPISGHTALYWYRQSLGQGLEFLIYFQGNSAPDKSGLPSDRFSAERTGGSVSTLTIQRTQQEDSAVYLCASSLEGLGDRGSHEQYFGPGTRLTVT.

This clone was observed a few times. The CDR3 sequence: CASSEAGLHGYTF. DNA for the CDR3: TGTGCCAGCAGTGAGGCAGGGTTGCACGGCTACACCTTC. This rearrangement joins TRBV25-1 to TRBJ1-2; TRBD1 is a possible D gene (5 bases). Germline-derived CDR1 and CDR2 are MGHDK and SYGVNS. Trimming removed 3 bases from V and 8 bases from J, with 13 bases in between. The CDR3 covers 13 residues.

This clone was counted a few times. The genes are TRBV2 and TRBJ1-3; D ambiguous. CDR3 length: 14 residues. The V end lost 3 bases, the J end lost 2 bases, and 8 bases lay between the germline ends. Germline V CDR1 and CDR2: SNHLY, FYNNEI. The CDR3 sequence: CASSEDFPGNTIYF. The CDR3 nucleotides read TGTGCCAGCAGTGAGGACTTCCCTGGAAACACCATATATTTT.

CDR3: CSLGRDGEQYF. As DNA, the CDR3 is TGCAGTCTCGGCAGAGACGGGGAGCAGTACTTC. The chain couples TRBV29-1 to TRBJ2-7; D not certain. Germline V lookup: CDR1 SQVTM, CDR2 ANQGSEA. The CDR3 runs 11 residues.

The CDR3 DNA reads TGTGCCACCAGCTCAACAGGGAGTCGCAATCAGCCCCAGCATTTT. Translating it yields CATSSTGSRNQPQHF. This rearrangement joins TRBV15 to TRBJ1-5; tentatively, D is TRBD1 (6 bases). Trimming stripped 5 bases from V and 2 bases from J, with 13 bases between. CDR3 length equals 15 residues. Germline loops: CDR1 LNHNV, CDR2 YYDKDF (reference sequence).

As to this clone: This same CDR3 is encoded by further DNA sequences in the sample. CDR3 sequence: CASSLEGDYGYTF. The CDR3 coding sequence is TGCGCCAGCAGCTTGGAAGGGGATTATGGCTACACCTTC. The chain carries TRBV5-1 and TRBJ1-2; TRBD1 is a possible D gene (5 bases). There are 13 residues in the CDR3. Germline values: CDR1 SGHRS, CDR2 YFSETQ. V lost 0 bases and J 5 bases, leaving 8 bases between the germline ends.

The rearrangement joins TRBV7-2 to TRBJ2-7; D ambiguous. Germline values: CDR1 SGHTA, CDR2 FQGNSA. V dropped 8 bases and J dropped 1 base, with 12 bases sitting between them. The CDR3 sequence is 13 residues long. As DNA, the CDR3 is TGTGCCAGCCGCTACTACATATCCTACGAGCAGTACTTC. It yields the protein CASRYYISYEQYF.

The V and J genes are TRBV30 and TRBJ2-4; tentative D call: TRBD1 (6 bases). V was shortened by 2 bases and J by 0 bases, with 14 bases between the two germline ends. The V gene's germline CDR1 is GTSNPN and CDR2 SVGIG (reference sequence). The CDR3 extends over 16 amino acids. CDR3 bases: TGTGCCTGGAGTCACACCGGGACACTAGCCAAAAACATTCAGTACTTC. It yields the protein CAWSHTGTLAKNIQYF.

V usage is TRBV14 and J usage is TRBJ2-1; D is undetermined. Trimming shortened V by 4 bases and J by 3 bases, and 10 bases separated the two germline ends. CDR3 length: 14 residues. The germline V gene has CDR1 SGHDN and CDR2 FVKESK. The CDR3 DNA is TGTGCCAGCAGCCCAACCCCAGGCTACAATGAGCAGTTCTTC. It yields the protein CASSPTPGYNEQFF.

The DNA for the CDR3 is TGCGCCAGCAGCTACGGGACTAGCGGGGTCGGCAATGAGCAGTTCTTC. Translated, it gives CASSYGTSGVGNEQFF. This rearrangement joins TRBV5-1 to TRBJ2-1; the match to TRBD2 covers 13 bases. The CDR3 extends over 16 amino acids. Germline CDR1 SGHRS, CDR2 YFSETQ. V was clipped by 3 bases and J by 6 bases; unmatched bases: 6.

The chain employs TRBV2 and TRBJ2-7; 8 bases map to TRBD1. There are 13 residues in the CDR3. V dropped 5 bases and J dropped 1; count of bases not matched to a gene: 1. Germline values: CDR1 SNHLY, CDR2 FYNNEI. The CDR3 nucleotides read TGTGCCAGCAGTCAGGGGGCATCCTACGAGCAGTACTTC. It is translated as CASSQGASYEQYF. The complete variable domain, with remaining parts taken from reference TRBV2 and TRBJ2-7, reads EPEVTQTPSHQVTQMGQEVILRCVPISNHLYFYWYRQILGQKVEFLVSFYNNEISEKSEIFDDQFSVERPDGSNFTLKIRSTKLEDSAMYFCASSQGASYEQYFGPGTRLTVT.

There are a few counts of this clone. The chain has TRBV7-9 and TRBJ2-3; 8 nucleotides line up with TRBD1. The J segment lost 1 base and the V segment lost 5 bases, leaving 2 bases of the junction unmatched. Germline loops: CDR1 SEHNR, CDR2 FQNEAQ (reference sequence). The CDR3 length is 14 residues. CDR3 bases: TGTGCCAGCAGCCCGGGACAGGGCACAGATACGCAGTATTTT. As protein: CASSPGQGTDTQYF.

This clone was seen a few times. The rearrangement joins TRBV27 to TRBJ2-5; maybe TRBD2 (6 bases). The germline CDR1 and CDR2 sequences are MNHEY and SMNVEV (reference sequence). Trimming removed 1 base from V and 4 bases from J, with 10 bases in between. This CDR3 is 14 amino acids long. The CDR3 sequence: CASSLYGGGETQYF. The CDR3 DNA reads TGTGCCAGCAGTTTATATGGGGGAGGAGAGACCCAGTACTTC.

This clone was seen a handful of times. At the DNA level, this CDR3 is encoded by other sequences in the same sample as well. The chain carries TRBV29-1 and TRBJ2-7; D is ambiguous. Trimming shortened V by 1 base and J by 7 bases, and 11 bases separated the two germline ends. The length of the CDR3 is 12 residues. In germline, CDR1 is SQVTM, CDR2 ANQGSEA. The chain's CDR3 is CSVEGSRREQYF. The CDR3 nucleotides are TGCAGCGTTGAAGGGAGCCGCCGAGAGCAGTACTTC.

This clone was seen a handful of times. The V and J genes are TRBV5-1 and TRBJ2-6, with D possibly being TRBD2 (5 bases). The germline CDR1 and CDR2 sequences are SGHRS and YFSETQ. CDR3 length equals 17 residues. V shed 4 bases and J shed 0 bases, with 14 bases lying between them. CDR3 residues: CASSPPEGLSGANVLTF. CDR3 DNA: TGCGCCAGCAGCCCCCCCGAGGGTCTCTCTGGGGCCAACGTCCTGACTTTC.

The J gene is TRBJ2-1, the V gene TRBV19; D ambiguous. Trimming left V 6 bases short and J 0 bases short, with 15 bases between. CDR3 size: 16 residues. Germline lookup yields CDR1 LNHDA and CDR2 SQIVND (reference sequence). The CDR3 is CASSVEVDLSYNEQFF. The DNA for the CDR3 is TGTGCCAGTAGCGTAGAGGTAGATCTCTCCTACAATGAGCAGTTCTTC. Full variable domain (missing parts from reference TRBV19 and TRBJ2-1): DGGITQSPKYLFRKEGQNVTLSCEQNLNHDAMYWYRQDPGQGLRLIYYSQIVNDFQKGDIAEGYSVSREKKESFPLTVTSAQKNPTAFYLCASSVEVDLSYNEQFFGPGTRLTVL.

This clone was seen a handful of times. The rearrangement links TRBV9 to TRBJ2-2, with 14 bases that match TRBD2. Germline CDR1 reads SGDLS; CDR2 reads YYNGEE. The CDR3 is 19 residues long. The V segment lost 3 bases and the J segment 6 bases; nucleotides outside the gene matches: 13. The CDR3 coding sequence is TGTGCCAGCAGCGCACCCCGAGGACTAGCGGGAGGCCAGGCCGGGGAGCTGTTTTTT. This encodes CASSAPRGLAGGQAGELFF.

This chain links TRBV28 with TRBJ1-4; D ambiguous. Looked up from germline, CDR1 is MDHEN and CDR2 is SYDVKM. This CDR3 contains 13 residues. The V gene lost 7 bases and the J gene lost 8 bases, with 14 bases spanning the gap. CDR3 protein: CASTGRLGEKLFF. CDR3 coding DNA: TGTGCCAGCACCGGGAGGCTTGGGGAAAAACTGTTTTTT. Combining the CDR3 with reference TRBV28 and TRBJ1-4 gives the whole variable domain DVKVTQSSRYLVKRTGEKVFLECVQDMDHENMFWYRQDPGLGLRLIYFSYDVKMKEKGDIPEGYSVSREKKERFSLILESASTNQTSMYLCASTGRLGEKLFFGSGTQLSVL.

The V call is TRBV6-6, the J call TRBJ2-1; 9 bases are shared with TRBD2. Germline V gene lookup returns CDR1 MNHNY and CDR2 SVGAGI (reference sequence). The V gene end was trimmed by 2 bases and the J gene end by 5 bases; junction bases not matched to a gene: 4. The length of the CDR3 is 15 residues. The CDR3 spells CASSYRVAGDNEQFF. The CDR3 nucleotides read TGTGCCAGCAGTTACAGGGTAGCGGGGGACAATGAGCAGTTCTTC.

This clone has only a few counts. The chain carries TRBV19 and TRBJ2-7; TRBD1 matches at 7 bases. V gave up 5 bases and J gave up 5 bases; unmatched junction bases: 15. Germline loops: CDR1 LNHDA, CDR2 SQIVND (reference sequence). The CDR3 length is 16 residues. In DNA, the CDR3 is TGTGCCAGTAGTGGGAAACAGGGGCGAGTAGAAGACGAGCAGTACTTC. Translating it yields CASSGKQGRVEDEQYF.

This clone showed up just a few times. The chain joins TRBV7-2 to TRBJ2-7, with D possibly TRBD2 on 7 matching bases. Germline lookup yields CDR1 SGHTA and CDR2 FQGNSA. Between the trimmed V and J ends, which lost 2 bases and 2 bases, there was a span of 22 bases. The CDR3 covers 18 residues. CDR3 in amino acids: CASSLSWRGPSNPYEQYF. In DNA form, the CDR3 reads TGTGCCAGCAGCTTAAGTTGGCGGGGGCCCTCAAACCCCTACGAGCAGTACTTC.

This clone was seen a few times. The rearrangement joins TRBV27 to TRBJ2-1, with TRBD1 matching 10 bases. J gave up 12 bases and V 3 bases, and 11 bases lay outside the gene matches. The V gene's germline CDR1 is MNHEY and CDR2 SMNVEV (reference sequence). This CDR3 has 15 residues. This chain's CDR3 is CASSLGVTGGRRQFF. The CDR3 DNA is TGTGCCAGCAGTTTGGGCGTGACAGGGGGCCGACGGCAGTTCTTC.

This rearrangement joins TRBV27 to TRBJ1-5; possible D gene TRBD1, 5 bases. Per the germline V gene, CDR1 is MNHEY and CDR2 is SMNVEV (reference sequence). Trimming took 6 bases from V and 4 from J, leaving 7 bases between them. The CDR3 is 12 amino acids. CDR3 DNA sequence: TGTGCCAGCAGAAGGGGAAATCAGCCCCAGCATTTT. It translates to CASRRGNQPQHF.

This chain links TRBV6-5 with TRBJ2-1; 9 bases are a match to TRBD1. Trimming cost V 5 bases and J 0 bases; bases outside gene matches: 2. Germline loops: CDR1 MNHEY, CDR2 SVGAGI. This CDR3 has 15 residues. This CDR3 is CASSQGQGSYNEQFF. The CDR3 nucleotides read TGTGCCAGCAGTCAGGGACAGGGCTCCTACAATGAGCAGTTCTTC.

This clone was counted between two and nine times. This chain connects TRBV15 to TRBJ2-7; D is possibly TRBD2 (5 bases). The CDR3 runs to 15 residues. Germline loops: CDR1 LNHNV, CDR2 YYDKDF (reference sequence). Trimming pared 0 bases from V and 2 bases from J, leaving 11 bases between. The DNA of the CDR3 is TGTGCCACCAGCAGAGATACGGGAACCGCCTACGAGCAGTACTTC. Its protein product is CATSRDTGTAYEQYF.